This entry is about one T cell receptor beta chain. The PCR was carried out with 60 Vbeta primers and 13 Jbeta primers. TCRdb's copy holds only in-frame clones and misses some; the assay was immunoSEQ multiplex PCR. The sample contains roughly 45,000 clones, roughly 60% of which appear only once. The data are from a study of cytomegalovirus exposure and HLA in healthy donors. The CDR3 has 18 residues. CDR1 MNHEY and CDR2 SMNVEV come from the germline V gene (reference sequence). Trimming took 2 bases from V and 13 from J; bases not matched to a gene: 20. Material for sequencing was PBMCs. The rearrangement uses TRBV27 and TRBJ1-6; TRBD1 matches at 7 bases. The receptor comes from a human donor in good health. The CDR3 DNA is TGTGCCAGCAGTTTAACCCCTCCTTACAGGGGAGAGATAACCCCCCTCCACTTT. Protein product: CASSLTPPYRGEITPLHF.